This record covers a single TCR beta chain. This clonotype was detected only once. What antigen it recognizes has not been identified. Base quality data are lacking; no much larger clone is found one base away. Evidence from one read is weak. The entry originates in a study of T cells in Graves' hyperthyroidism and ophthalmopathy (dated by TCRdb to the late 2010s). Context from the whole study: To identify distinguishing TCR V-J signatures, a discovery cohort of around 100 patients was used, comprising 40 to 45 with Graves' ophthalmopathy and approximately 57 with stable Graves' hyperthyroidism. Prospective prediction of ophthalmopathy was tested in an independent validation cohort consisting of fewer than 20 hyperthyroidism patients and some 16 patients who later progressed to ophthalmopathy. After blood sampling, hyperthyroidism patients were treated with methimazole at a starting dose of 30 mg daily, and ophthalmopathy patients were treated with high-dose intravenous methylprednisolone. The paper reports TCR Vbeta CDR3 sequencing of 135 peripheral blood samples: approximately 43 ophthalmopathy, approximately 74 hyperthyroidism and 17 progressor patients. The 85 to 100 discovery patients were randomly split 7:3 into training and test sets. The study also compared thyroid tissue and blood T-cell repertoires from about six Graves' hyperthyroidism patients.

The TCR beta CDR3 regions were amplified from RNA transcripts. The TCR CDR3 was subjected to a first round of RT-PCR using the HTBI primer set and the Qiagen OneStep RT-PCR kit. Libraries were constructed in a second round of multiplex PCR, after which size selection and purification were performed. Libraries were sequenced paired-end with 100 bp reads on an Illumina HiSeq2000. As for the authors' bioinformatics: SOAPnuke was used to process the raw data, removing reads that contained adapters or uncalled bases, had a mean Phred below 15, or lacked an exact match to the constant primer or identifier. COPE v1.2.5 was used to merge high-quality paired reads, and clonotypes were defined as unique nucleotide sequences. MiTCR v1.1 was used to align clonotypes to the IMGT TRBV, TRBD and TRBJ reference segments. The analysis was restricted to V-J combinations with a frequency above 0.0001, which together covered about 99% of the repertoires. The TCS score was defined as the ratio of F50 (clonal expansion) to E x V (chaos), calculated using BLOSUM62-based TCRdist between CDR3 peptides within each V-J. Welch's t-statistics and random forest reduced roughly 540 V-J features to 10 to 15, which were used in a naive Bayes classifier (R e1071). The similarity between thyroid and blood repertoires was quantified using the Morisita-Horn index. In TCRdb, the public reads were trimmed at Q25 with fastp and aligned with MiXCR, with productive beta chains retained. All rows with the same CDR3 protein become a single entry with the most common DNA and genes. The V and J calls and clone size are TCRdb's, not the authors'. The sample contains about 98,000 distinct CDR3 sequences, 35% to 45% of them found a single time. The top ten clones comprise about a tenth of the sample.

Stable Graves' hyperthyroidism was defined as no progression to ophthalmopathy during 18 months of follow-up. Hyperthyroidism patients were aged 18 to 65 years and newly diagnosed, with disease duration of less than 2 months. Exclusion was applied to patients with uncontrolled infections, other autoimmune diseases, pregnancy or lactation. Diagnoses relied on clinical symptoms, serum thyroxine and TRAb, thyroid ultrasound and orbital computed tomography. Trizol reagent was used to extract total RNA, and RNA quality was then checked on an Agilent 2100 Bioanalyzer. The paper as a whole reports these results and caveats: Sample size was not statistically predetermined, and blinding of investigators to group allocation was not performed. In validation, the model predicted progression to ophthalmopathy a median of around 6.5 months before onset, with roughly 68% sensitivity and about 72% specificity. A model built on a 13 V-J signature distinguished ophthalmopathy from stable hyperthyroidism, reaching roughly 88% sensitivity and around 81% specificity in cross-validation and 80%/75% in testing. Most expanded thyroid clonotypes (frequency above 0.001) were also detected in blood, a finding suggesting that blood repertoires may reflect thyroid immune responses.

This TCR came from a woman between 25 and 40 years old with Graves' hyperthyroidism. The sample was peripheral blood or thyroid tissue (not recorded which).

The CDR3 region has the sequence CASSADRGHYYGYTF. The DNA sequence reads TGTGCCAGCAGCGCGGACAGGGGGCATTACTATGGCTACACCTTC. The chain is encoded by TRBV7-2 joined to TRBJ1-2; 11 bases in the junction line up with TRBD1. The CDR3 has 15 amino acids, counting the end cysteine and phenylalanine. Of all the DNA, just the CDR3 is kept, 45 bases in frame from base 1. CDR1 and CDR2 are drawn from the germline V gene: SGHTA, FQGNSA. The V end gives up 5 bases and the J end 3 bases, leaving 5 bases in the junction not matched to a gene.